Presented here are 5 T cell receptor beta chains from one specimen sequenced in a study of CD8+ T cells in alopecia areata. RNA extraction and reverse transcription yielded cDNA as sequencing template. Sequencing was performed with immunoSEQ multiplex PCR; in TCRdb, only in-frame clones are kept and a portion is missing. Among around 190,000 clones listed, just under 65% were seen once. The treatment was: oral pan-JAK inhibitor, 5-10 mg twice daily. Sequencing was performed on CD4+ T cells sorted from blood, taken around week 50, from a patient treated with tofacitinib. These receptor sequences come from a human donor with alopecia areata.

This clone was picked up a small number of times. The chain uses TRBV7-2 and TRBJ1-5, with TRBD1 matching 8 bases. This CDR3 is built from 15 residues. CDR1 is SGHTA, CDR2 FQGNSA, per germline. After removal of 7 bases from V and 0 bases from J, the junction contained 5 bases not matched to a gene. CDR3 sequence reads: CASTPTGGSNQPQHF. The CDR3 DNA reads TGTGCCAGCACCCCCACAGGGGGTAGCAATCAGCCCCAGCATTTT.

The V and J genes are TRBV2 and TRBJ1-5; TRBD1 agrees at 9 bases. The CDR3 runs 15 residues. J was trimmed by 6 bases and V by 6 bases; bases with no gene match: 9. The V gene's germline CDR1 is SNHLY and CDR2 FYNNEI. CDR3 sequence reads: CASSRGTGNGQPQHF. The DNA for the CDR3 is TGTGCCAGCAGCCGTGGGACAGGGAACGGTCAGCCCCAGCATTTT.

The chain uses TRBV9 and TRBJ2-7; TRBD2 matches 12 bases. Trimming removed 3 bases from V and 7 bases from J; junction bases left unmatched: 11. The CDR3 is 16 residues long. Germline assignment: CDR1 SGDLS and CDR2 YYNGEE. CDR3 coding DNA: TGTGCCAGCAGCGCGGCTAGACTAGCGGGGGTGAGGGAGCAGTACTTC. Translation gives CASSAARLAGVREQYF.

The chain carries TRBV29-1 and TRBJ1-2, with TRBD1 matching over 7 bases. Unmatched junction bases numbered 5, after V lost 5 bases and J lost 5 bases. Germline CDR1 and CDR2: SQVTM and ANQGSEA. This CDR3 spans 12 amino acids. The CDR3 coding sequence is TGCAGCGTTCGGACAGGACCTTATGGCTACACCTTC. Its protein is CSVRTGPYGYTF.

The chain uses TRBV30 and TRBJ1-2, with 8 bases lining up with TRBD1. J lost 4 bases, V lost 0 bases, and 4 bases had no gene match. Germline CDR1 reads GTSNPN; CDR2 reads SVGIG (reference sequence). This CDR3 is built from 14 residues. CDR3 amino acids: CAWSVSDRVYGYTF. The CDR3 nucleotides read TGTGCCTGGAGTGTATCGGACAGGGTCTATGGCTACACCTTC.